This TCR beta chain appears in the sequencing data of a study of blood T cells in healthy people across ages. Study findings and constraints: TCR beta diversity, measured per million T cells, fell in a roughly linear way with age.

This clonotype was counted between two and nine times. Antigen unknown. The CDR3 has 13 residues. Trimming removed 6 bases from V and 3 bases from J, with 11 bases in between. Through a sample-barcoded 5' primer and a J-beta primer mix, a second PCR was run for about 6 to 12 cycles. TCRdb reprocessed the 5' RACE reads via MiXCR and lists one record per CDR3 protein. Altogether 750,000 to 950,000 distinct CDR3 sequences are present, approximately 24% being singletons, with the ten largest covering less than 3.5%. The same data also contributed to another study, on T cells of mothers and their children. That source notes: Sample barcodes and 2-4 random nucleotides came from the second PCR's M1S primer. Reads obtained per mother exceeded 10 million TCR beta CDR3 reads, with roughly 3.3 million obtained per child.

Source material: blood. The receptor comes from a boy between 10 and 17 years old in good health. The chain recombines TRBV12-3 or TRBV12-4 with TRBJ1-2; D unresolved. This chain's CDR3 is CASSRNQHYGYTF. CDR3 bases: TGTGCCAGCAGCCGAAATCAGCACTATGGCTACACCTTC.